This T cell receptor (beta chain) was found in a study of T cells in localized non-small cell lung cancer. Study-wide results and caveats: Compared with tumor, uninvolved adjacent lung displayed greater T cell clonality, ranking highest overall. The tumor had only one region sequenced, so heterogeneity remains possible.

A note on this clone: Its antigen is not identified.

Germline CDR1 is MDHEN and CDR2 is SYDVKM. V was trimmed by 9 bases and J by 0 bases, leaving 12 bases between them. CDR3 size: 13 residues. Generated by immunoSEQ multiplex PCR, the TCRdb table keeps only in-frame clones and is missing some. The sample contains approximately 40,000 clones, about 88% of which appear only once. The sequences come from peripheral blood, collected before any cancer treatment. The chain combines TRBV28 with TRBJ2-7, with D possibly matching TRBD1 (6 bases). The sequence was obtained from a man aged 18 to 49 with stage I lung adenocarcinoma. For the CDR3, the DNA is TGTGCCAGTAATGGGGGCAGCTCCTACGAGCAGTACTTC. It codes for CASNGGSSYEQYF.